This T cell receptor (beta chain) was profiled in a study of blood T cells in healthy people across ages. Germline V gene lookup returns CDR1 SGHRS and CDR2 YFSETQ. V shed 0 bases and J shed 4 bases, with 10 bases lying between them. There are 14 residues in the CDR3. Per-sample PBMC isolation yielded at least 6.5 million cells. General observations from the study: Getting older went along with TCR beta diversity per million T cells dropping roughly linearly.

A J-beta primer mix and a sample-barcoded 5' primer were used in a second PCR of about 7 to 12 cycles. Each CDR3 protein is one row after TCRdb ran MiXCR on the 5' RACE reads. This sample carries approximately 940,000 distinct CDR3 sequences, roughly 52% of them seen once, and the ten largest clones take 13%. In regard to this clonotype: The antigen remains undetermined.

This chain uses TRBV5-1 with TRBJ2-5; D is uncertain. Sequenced sample: blood. The clonotype was recovered from a man aged 25 to 40 in good health. The CDR3 DNA sequence: TGCGCCAGCAGCTTGGGGGCGACGAGAGAGACCCAGTACTTC. Protein: CASSLGATRETQYF.